These T cell receptor beta chains were read from a single sample in a study of long-term antiretroviral therapy in people with HIV. Profiled with immunoSEQ multiplex PCR; TCRdb holds only in-frame clones, not every one. The sample yields under 40,000 clones, around four fifths seen once. Sequencing was performed on unsorted PBMCs, taken 0.3 years after starting antiretroviral therapy. The origin of the receptors is a man aged 18 to 30 with HIV. CDR3s include the opening cysteine and the closing phenylalanine or tryptophan. The order of the fields is V gene, D gene, clone size, J gene, CDR3 protein, CDR3 DNA. D genes are given only for firm matches. Expanded clones get a size class; other rows say once, few or many, or leave the size out.

v_gene: TRBV5-8; d_gene: -; abundance: once; j_gene: TRBJ2-2; CDR3aa: CASTTRWASTGELFF; CDR3nt: TGTGCCAGCACCACTAGGTGGGCGAGCACCGGGGAGCTGTTTTTT
v_gene: TRBV10-3; d_gene: -; abundance: -; j_gene: TRBJ2-3; CDR3aa: CAIGTTHTDTQYF; CDR3nt: TGTGCCATCGGGACAACCCACACAGATACGCAGTATTTT
v_gene: TRBV10-3; d_gene: -; abundance: -; j_gene: TRBJ1-1; CDR3aa: CAIGGFNTEAFF; CDR3nt: TGTGCCATCGGGGGGTTCAACACTGAAGCTTTCTTT
v_gene: TRBV5-1; d_gene: -; abundance: -; j_gene: TRBJ2-5; CDR3aa: CASSPQVQETQYF; CDR3nt: TGCGCCAGCAGTCCCCAAGTACAAGAGACCCAGTACTTC
v_gene: TRBV7-9; d_gene: -; abundance: few; j_gene: TRBJ2-2; CDR3aa: CASRESGELFF; CDR3nt: TGTGCCAGCAGGGAAAGCGGGGAGCTGTTTTTT
v_gene: TRBV6-4; d_gene: TRBD1; abundance: once; j_gene: TRBJ2-2; CDR3aa: CASRRFGQGTGELFF; CDR3nt: TGTGCCAGCAGAAGATTCGGACAGGGGACCGGGGAGCTGTTTTTT
v_gene: TRBV4-3; d_gene: TRBD2; abundance: -; j_gene: TRBJ2-5; CDR3aa: CASSQDRGLAGDETQYF; CDR3nt: TGCGCCAGCAGCCAAGATCGGGGACTAGCGGGAGATGAGACCCAGTACTTC
v_gene: TRBV7-2; d_gene: -; abundance: -; j_gene: TRBJ1-3; CDR3aa: CASSPLLFSGNTIYF; CDR3nt: TGTGCCAGCAGTCCCCTACTCTTCTCTGGAAACACCATATATTTT
v_gene: TRBV19; d_gene: TRBD1; abundance: -; j_gene: TRBJ1-5; CDR3aa: CASSIATGGDQPQHF; CDR3nt: TGTGCCAGTAGTATAGCGACAGGGGGCGATCAGCCCCAGCATTTT
v_gene: TRBV6-4; d_gene: -; abundance: -; j_gene: TRBJ1-2; CDR3aa: CASTRGPIGYTF; CDR3nt: TGTGCCAGCACGCGAGGTCCCATAGGCTACACCTTC
v_gene: TRBV12-5; d_gene: TRBD2; abundance: -; j_gene: TRBJ2-2; CDR3aa: CASGFPSGGNTGELFF; CDR3nt: TGTGCTAGTGGTTTCCCTAGCGGGGGGAACACCGGGGAGCTGTTTTTT
v_gene: TRBV10-3; d_gene: -; abundance: once; j_gene: TRBJ2-1; CDR3aa: CATEQENEQFF; CDR3nt: TGTGCCACCGAACAAGAGAATGAGCAGTTCTTC
v_gene: TRBV9; d_gene: -; abundance: once; j_gene: TRBJ1-5; CDR3aa: CASSVVDNQPQHF; CDR3nt: TGTGCCAGCAGCGTAGTTGACAATCAGCCCCAGCATTTT
v_gene: TRBV27; d_gene: -; abundance: -; j_gene: TRBJ2-7; CDR3aa: CASSLNYQFHSYEQYF; CDR3nt: TGTGCCAGCAGTTTAAACTACCAGTTTCACTCCTACGAGCAGTACTTC
v_gene: TRBV6-4; d_gene: TRBD1; abundance: few; j_gene: TRBJ1-1; CDR3aa: CASSDSNRGRVQF; CDR3nt: TGTGCCAGCAGTGACTCGAACAGGGGGCGCGTCCAATTT
v_gene: TRBV4-2; d_gene: TRBD1; abundance: -; j_gene: TRBJ2-7; CDR3aa: CASSQEQGPLYEQYF; CDR3nt: TGTGCCAGCAGCCAAGAACAGGGGCCCCTCTACGAGCAGTACTTC
v_gene: TRBV6-1; d_gene: TRBD1; abundance: -; j_gene: TRBJ2-7; CDR3aa: CASSRGQGATYEQYF; CDR3nt: TGTGCCAGCAGCAGGGGACAGGGGGCGACCTACGAGCAGTACTTC
v_gene: TRBV12-5; d_gene: TRBD1; abundance: -; j_gene: TRBJ2-1; CDR3aa: CASGWGQGFGNEQFF; CDR3nt: TGTGCTAGTGGTTGGGGACAGGGCTTCGGCAATGAGCAGTTCTTC
v_gene: TRBV5-1; d_gene: -; abundance: -; j_gene: TRBJ1-1; CDR3aa: CASSSGTTSTEAFF; CDR3nt: TGCGCCAGCAGCTCAGGGACCACAAGCACTGAAGCTTTCTTT
v_gene: TRBV7-9; d_gene: -; abundance: -; j_gene: TRBJ2-1; CDR3aa: CASSLRGNEQFF; CDR3nt: TGTGCCAGCAGCTTAAGAGGCAATGAGCAGTTCTTC
v_gene: TRBV25-1; d_gene: TRBD1; abundance: -; j_gene: TRBJ2-1; CDR3aa: CASSPGQWNNEQFF; CDR3nt: TGTGCCAGCAGTCCGGGACAGTGGAACAATGAGCAGTTCTTC
v_gene: TRBV7-2; d_gene: TRBD1; abundance: -; j_gene: TRBJ1-2; CDR3aa: CASSSGVGQPSQSRGYTF; CDR3nt: TGTGCCAGCAGCTCCGGGGTGGGACAGCCATCTCAATCCCGCGGCTACACCTTC
v_gene: TRBV7-9; d_gene: -; abundance: -; j_gene: TRBJ1-1; CDR3aa: CASSLGESENTEAFF; CDR3nt: TGTGCCAGCAGCTTAGGGGAATCCGAGAACACTGAAGCTTTCTTT
v_gene: TRBV4-1; d_gene: TRBD1; abundance: -; j_gene: TRBJ2-1; CDR3aa: CASSQVGTGRNEQFF; CDR3nt: TGCGCCAGCAGCCAAGTCGGGACAGGGCGAAATGAGCAGTTCTTC
v_gene: TRBV9; d_gene: -; abundance: -; j_gene: TRBJ2-1; CDR3aa: CASNGGTEYNEQFF; CDR3nt: TGTGCCAGCAACGGAGGGACAGAATACAATGAGCAGTTCTTC
v_gene: TRBV28; d_gene: TRBD1; abundance: -; j_gene: TRBJ2-7; CDR3aa: CASKISGQSYEQYF; CDR3nt: TGTGCCAGCAAGATATCGGGACAGTCCTACGAGCAGTACTTC
v_gene: TRBV2; d_gene: -; abundance: -; j_gene: TRBJ1-2; CDR3aa: CASSGQGFGYTF; CDR3nt: TGTGCCAGCAGTGGTCAGGGGTTTGGCTACACCTTC
v_gene: TRBV10-2; d_gene: TRBD2; abundance: once; j_gene: TRBJ2-1; CDR3aa: CASRIAGGSSYNEQFF; CDR3nt: TGCGCCAGCAGAATAGCGGGAGGAAGCTCCTACAATGAGCAGTTCTTC
v_gene: TRBV19; d_gene: TRBD1; abundance: -; j_gene: TRBJ1-4; CDR3aa: CASTGQAATNEKLFF; CDR3nt: TGTGCCAGTACGGGACAGGCTGCAACTAATGAAAAACTGTTTTTT
v_gene: TRBV15; d_gene: TRBD1; abundance: -; j_gene: TRBJ2-1; CDR3aa: CATSRDSGGRNEQFF; CDR3nt: TGTGCCACCAGCAGAGACTCAGGGGGCCGCAATGAGCAGTTCTTC
v_gene: TRBV2; d_gene: -; abundance: -; j_gene: TRBJ2-1; CDR3aa: CASSSSSESYNEQFF; CDR3nt: TGTGCCAGCAGTAGCTCTAGCGAGTCCTACAATGAGCAGTTCTTC
v_gene: TRBV14; d_gene: -; abundance: few; j_gene: TRBJ1-1; CDR3aa: CASSLLLGNTEAFF; CDR3nt: TGTGCCAGCAGCCTGCTATTGGGGAACACTGAAGCTTTCTTT
v_gene: TRBV19; d_gene: -; abundance: -; j_gene: TRBJ2-6; CDR3aa: CASSVDRPGANVLTF; CDR3nt: TGTGCCAGTAGTGTCGACAGACCTGGGGCCAACGTCCTGACTTTC
v_gene: TRBV7-9; d_gene: -; abundance: -; j_gene: TRBJ1-5; CDR3aa: CASSSGTRGGNQPQHF; CDR3nt: TGTGCCAGCAGCTCCGGGACCAGGGGTGGCAATCAGCCCCAGCATTTT
v_gene: TRBV5-1; d_gene: -; abundance: -; j_gene: TRBJ2-4; CDR3aa: CASSLLGASRLAKNIQYF; CDR3nt: TGCGCCAGCAGCTTGTTGGGGGCCAGTCGACTAGCCAAAAACATTCAGTACTTC
v_gene: TRBV27; d_gene: -; abundance: -; j_gene: TRBJ2-7; CDR3aa: CASSSVPVGGKYEQYF; CDR3nt: TGTGCCAGCAGTTCAGTCCCCGTAGGGGGTAAATACGAGCAGTACTTC
v_gene: TRBV27; d_gene: TRBD1; abundance: -; j_gene: TRBJ2-3; CDR3aa: CASSTHRTGGLSDTQYF; CDR3nt: TGTGCCAGCAGTACGCATAGGACAGGGGGTCTTTCAGATACGCAGTATTTT
v_gene: TRBV27; d_gene: -; abundance: -; j_gene: TRBJ2-7; CDR3aa: CASSLSFLGQDEQYF; CDR3nt: TGTGCCAGCAGTTTATCGTTTCTGGGGCAGGACGAGCAGTACTTC
v_gene: TRBV6-1; d_gene: -; abundance: -; j_gene: TRBJ1-1; CDR3aa: CASRQTMGNTEAFF; CDR3nt: TGTGCCAGCAGACAAACGATGGGGAACACTGAAGCTTTCTTT
v_gene: TRBV27; d_gene: -; abundance: -; j_gene: TRBJ2-1; CDR3aa: CASSLYGGHGDEQFF; CDR3nt: TGTGCCAGCAGTTTATACGGGGGGCATGGCGATGAGCAGTTCTTC
v_gene: TRBV29-1; d_gene: TRBD1; abundance: -; j_gene: TRBJ2-7; CDR3aa: CSVEPQGKYEQYF; CDR3nt: TGCAGCGTTGAGCCACAGGGGAAGTACGAGCAGTACTTC